Listed here are 9 T cell receptor beta chains from one sample, sequenced in a study of a mutant IDH1 vaccine in newly diagnosed glioma. Using immunoSEQ multiplex PCR, the repertoire was profiled, and TCRdb retains in-frame clones only, with some absent. The sample lists roughly 32,000 clones; about 92% were seen once. The time point here: week 47, end of study. The investigators gave 300 ug of mutant IDH1 20-mer peptide in each vaccine dose, together with topical imiquimod. No antigen has been identified for these receptors. The sequenced sample was PBMCs, obtained from a glioma patient whose treatment included an IDH1 peptide vaccine. These receptor sequences come from a man aged 40-55 years with glioma.

The rearrangement joins TRBV19 to TRBJ2-4; 8 nucleotides match TRBD2. CDR1 is LNHDA, CDR2 SQIVND, per germline (reference sequence). This CDR3 is built from 13 residues. The junction had 8 bases not matched to a gene; V was cut back by 8 bases and J by 8 bases. CDR3: CASPHVGGDIQYF. The CDR3, as DNA: TGTGCCAGTCCCCACGTCGGGGGGGACATTCAGTACTTC.

This clone was observed a few times. This chain links TRBV5-6 with TRBJ1-1; 7 bases are a match to TRBD1. Trimming at V came to 4 bases and at J to 4 bases, leaving 10 bases not matched to a gene. Germline CDR1 reads SGHDT; CDR2 reads YYEEEE. The CDR3 is made up of 15 amino acids. The CDR3 DNA reads as TGTGCCAGCAGCGTGACAGGGTCGTGGGTCACTGAAGCTTTCTTT. It specifies CASSVTGSWVTEAFF.

This chain joins TRBV14 and TRBJ2-7; 8 bases are a match to TRBD1. Germline V CDR1 and CDR2: SGHDN, FVKESK. V lost 3 bases to trimming and J lost 6 bases; unmatched junction nucleotides: 4. The CDR3 length is 13 residues. The DNA for the CDR3 is TGTGCCAGCAGCCACCCAGGGGGCGGCGAGCAGTACGTC. Protein: CASSHPGGGEQYV.

The chain combines TRBV7-2 with TRBJ2-1, with 8 positions matching TRBD2. J was trimmed by 8 bases and V by 5 bases; bases with no gene match: 8. The CDR3 contains 14 residues. CDR1 SGHTA and CDR2 FQGNSA come from the germline V gene. The CDR3 spells CASSPMRGVHEQFF. The CDR3 nucleotides are TGTGCCAGCAGCCCAATGCGGGGGGTCCATGAGCAGTTCTTC.

The genes are TRBV4-3 and TRBJ1-2; D perhaps matches TRBD1 (5 bases). The ends were cut back, 1 base at V and 1 base at J, with 7 bases in the middle. The CDR3 is 14 residues long. Germline lookup yields CDR1 LGHNA and CDR2 YSLEER. The CDR3 DNA reads as TGCGCCAGCAGCCAAGGACAGCTTAACTATGGCTACACCTTC. This encodes CASSQGQLNYGYTF.

This clone was counted once. This chain links TRBV29-1 with TRBJ1-1; unclear D gene. The germline CDR1 and CDR2 sequences are SQVTM and ANQGSEA. The CDR3 extends over 11 amino acids. V lost 5 bases, J lost 8 bases, and 12 bases lay in between. Written as DNA, the CDR3 is TGCAGCGTTTCGGATACCGGAGAAGCTTTCTTT. Translation: CSVSDTGEAFF.

The chain links TRBV29-1 to TRBJ2-3, with TRBD1 as a possible D gene (5 bases). Looked up from germline, CDR1 is SQVTM and CDR2 is ANQGSEA. This CDR3 spans 12 amino acids. Trimming took 2 bases from V and 6 from J, leaving 9 bases between them. The CDR3 here is CSVEIRQDTQYF. As DNA, the CDR3 is TGCAGCGTTGAAATTCGACAGGATACGCAGTATTTT.

The chain combines TRBV30 with TRBJ1-1, with TRBD1 matching over 8 bases. This CDR3 is built from 13 residues. Losses at the gene ends were 5 bases for V and 0 bases for J; bases not matched to a gene: 2. CDR1 and CDR2 (germline): GTSNPN, SVGIG (reference sequence). This CDR3 is CAWDRGMNTEAFF. The CDR3 coding sequence is TGTGCCTGGGACAGGGGAATGAACACTGAAGCTTTCTTT.

This clone was counted between two and nine times. J is TRBJ1-5 and V is TRBV29-1, with TRBD1 identical over 9 bases. The V and J ends lost 6 bases and 6 bases, in that order; junction bases with no gene match: 9. This CDR3 has 14 amino acids. CDR1 is SQVTM, CDR2 ANQGSEA, per germline. This chain's CDR3 is CSVAGQGSSQPQHF. CDR3 DNA: TGCAGCGTCGCGGGACAGGGTTCGAGTCAGCCCCAGCATTTT. The variable domain in full, with the rest retrieved from reference TRBV29-1 and TRBJ1-5, is SAVISQKPSRDICQRGTSLTIQCQVDSQVTMMFWYRQQPGQSLTLIATANQGSEATYESGFVIDKFPISRPNLTFSTLTVSNMSPEDSSIYLCSVAGQGSSQPQHFGDGTRLSIL.